This T cell receptor (beta chain) is drawn from a study of technical replicates of blood from a handful of donors. The assay was immunoSEQ multiplex PCR, and TCRdb's table has in-frame clones only and misses some. The profile shows 76,000 or so clones, around 86% of them singletons. The germline V gene has CDR1 SEHNR and CDR2 FQNEAQ (reference sequence). V lost 1 base and J 10 bases, leaving 13 bases between the germline ends. This CDR3 is built from 13 residues. This clone was observed a handful of times. This chain joins TRBV7-9 and TRBJ1-1, with D hard to call. Source material: PBMCs. This TCR derives from a human donor in good health. Some clones in this sample may be carry-over from other donors' samples. This CDR3 reads CASSLVGIAGAFF. The CDR3 nucleotides read TGTGCCAGCAGCTTAGTCGGGATTGCCGGAGCTTTCTTT.